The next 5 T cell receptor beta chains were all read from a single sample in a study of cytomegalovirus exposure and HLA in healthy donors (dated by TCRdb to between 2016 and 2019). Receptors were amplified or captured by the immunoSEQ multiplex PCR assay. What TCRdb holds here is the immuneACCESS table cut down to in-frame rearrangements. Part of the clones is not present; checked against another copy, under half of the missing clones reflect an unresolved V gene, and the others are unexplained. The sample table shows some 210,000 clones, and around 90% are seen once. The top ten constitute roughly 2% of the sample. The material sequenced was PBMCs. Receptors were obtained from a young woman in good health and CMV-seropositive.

In DNA, the CDR3 is TGTGCCAGCAGCTCCGACGGAGGGGCACCTTACGAGCAGTACTTC. This translates into CASSSDGGAPYEQYF. The chain joins TRBV5-6 to TRBJ2-7, with a possible D match to TRBD2 (6 bases). This CDR3 contains 15 residues. Germline CDR1 and CDR2: SGHDT and YYEEEE. Deletions cut 3 bases from V and 4 bases from J, with 17 bases between.

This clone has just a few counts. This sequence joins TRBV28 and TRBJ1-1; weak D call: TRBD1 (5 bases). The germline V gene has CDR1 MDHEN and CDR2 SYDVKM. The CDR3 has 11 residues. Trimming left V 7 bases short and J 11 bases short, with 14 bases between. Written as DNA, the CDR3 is TGTGCCAGCATTGGGGCCCGTAAGGCTTTCTTT. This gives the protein CASIGARKAFF. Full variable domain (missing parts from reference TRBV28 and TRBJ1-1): DVKVTQSSRYLVKRTGEKVFLECVQDMDHENMFWYRQDPGLGLRLIYFSYDVKMKEKGDIPEGYSVSREKKERFSLILESASTNQTSMYLCASIGARKAFFGQGTRLTVV.

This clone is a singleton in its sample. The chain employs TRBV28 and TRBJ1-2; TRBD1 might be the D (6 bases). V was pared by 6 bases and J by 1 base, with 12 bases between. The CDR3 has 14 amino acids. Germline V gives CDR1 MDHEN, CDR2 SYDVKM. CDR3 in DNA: TGTGCCAGCAGCGGGTCGGACAGTAACTATGGCTACACCTTC. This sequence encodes CASSGSDSNYGYTF.

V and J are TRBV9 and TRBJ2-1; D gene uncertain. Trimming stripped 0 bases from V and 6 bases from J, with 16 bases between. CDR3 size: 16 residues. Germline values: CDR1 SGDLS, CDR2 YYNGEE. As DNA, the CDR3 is TGTGCCAGCAGCGTAGGTTTATCGCGGCAACCCAATGAGCAGTTCTTC. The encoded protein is CASSVGLSRQPNEQFF. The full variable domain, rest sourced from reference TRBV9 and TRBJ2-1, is DSGVTQTPKHLITATGQRVTLRCSPRSGDLSVYWYQQSLDQGLQFLIQYYNGEERAKGNILERFSAQQFPDLHSELNLSSLELGDSALYFCASSVGLSRQPNEQFFGPGTRLTVL.

CDR3 coding DNA: TGTGCCACCCGTGGGAGGCCAAACAATGAGCAGTTCTTC. Protein product: CATRGRPNNEQFF. V gene TRBV27 combines with J gene TRBJ2-1, with D possibly being TRBD2 (6 bases). This CDR3 spans 13 amino acids. The V end was cut by 10 bases, the J end by 5 bases, with 15 bases between. Germline V gene data show CDR1 as MNHEY and CDR2 as SMNVEV (reference sequence).